These 21 T cell receptor beta chains were all obtained from the same sample, sequenced in a study of PD-1 blockade in classical Hodgkin lymphoma. Produced via immunoSEQ multiplex PCR; TCRdb's table is partial and in-frame only. This sample has some 23,000 clones; 69% occur once, and the top ten carry approximately 3.3%. All the patients suffered relapse after autologous stem cell transplantation, and brentuximab vedotin exposure differed. The material was peripheral blood mononuclear cells (PBMCs), obtained at baseline. The receptors were sampled from a human donor with classical Hodgkin lymphoma.

The chain recombines TRBV14 with TRBJ2-2; D uncertain. The germline V and J ends were trimmed by 4 bases and 5 bases, with 8 bases remaining between them. Germline CDR1 reads SGHDN; CDR2 reads FVKESK. The CDR3 has 13 amino acids. CDR3 loop: CASSPDRTGELFF. The CDR3 DNA is TGTGCCAGCAGCCCTGACCGGACCGGGGAGCTGTTTTTT. Combining the CDR3 with reference TRBV14 and TRBJ2-2 gives the whole variable domain EAGVTQFPSHSVIEKGQTVTLRCDPISGHDNLYWYRRVMGKEIKFLLHFVKESKQDESGMPNNRFLAERTGGTYSTLKVQPAELEDSGVYFCASSPDRTGELFFGEGSRLTVL.

This clone was observed once. The chain joins TRBV6-5 to TRBJ1-4; 10 bases fit TRBD1. The CDR3 is 15 residues long. J was trimmed by 6 bases and V by 5 bases; bases with no gene match: 6. CDR1 and CDR2 (germline): MNHEY, SVGAGI. The CDR3 loop reads CASSPWTGGHEKLFF. DNA of the CDR3: TGTGCCAGCAGTCCCTGGACAGGGGGGCATGAAAAACTGTTTTTT.

This chain links TRBV19 with TRBJ1-4, with D possibly being TRBD1 (6 bases). The CDR3 sequence is 15 residues long. Trimming pared 3 bases from V and 8 bases from J, leaving 16 bases between. Germline V gene sequence: CDR1 LNHDA, CDR2 SQIVND (reference sequence). CDR3 sequence: CASSMVYRDGEKLFF. For the CDR3, the DNA is TGTGCCAGTAGTATGGTATACAGGGATGGGGAAAAACTGTTTTTT.

The chain recombines TRBV4-2 with TRBJ2-5; TRBD1 agrees at 8 bases. In germline, CDR1 is LGHNA, CDR2 YNFKEQ. V lost 0 bases, J lost 5 bases, and 11 bases stayed unmatched. The CDR3 is made up of 17 amino acids. Here the CDR3 reads CASSQDGQGMFMETQYF. CDR3 in DNA: TGTGCCAGCAGCCAAGATGGACAGGGAATGTTCATGGAGACCCAGTACTTC.

This clone came up once. This chain uses TRBV6-4 with TRBJ2-3, with D possibly TRBD1 on 5 matching bases. CDR1 is MRHNA and CDR2 is SNTAGT in the germline V gene. The V end lost 4 bases, the J end lost 0 bases, and 11 bases lay between the germline ends. The CDR3 totals 15 residues. The CDR3 here is CASSGQGLSTDTQYF. CDR3 sequence (DNA): TGTGCCAGCAGTGGGCAGGGCCTGAGCACAGATACGCAGTATTTT.

This clone was counted a few times. The chain couples TRBV6-4 to TRBJ2-2; D is possibly TRBD2 (7 bases). The CDR3 consists of 15 residues. With 10 bases removed from V and 4 bases from J, the gap between germline ends came to 19 bases. CDR1 is MRHNA and CDR2 is SNTAGT in the germline V gene. CDR3 bases: TGTGCCACAGGGATGGGGGGGCCGGGCACCGGGGAGCTGTTTTTT. Translated, it gives CATGMGGPGTGELFF.

The chain carries TRBV15 and TRBJ2-3; no clear D. Germline loops: CDR1 LNHNV, CDR2 YYDKDF (reference sequence). This CDR3 has 15 amino acids. V lost 3 bases and J 2 bases, leaving 12 bases between the germline ends. The CDR3 loop reads CATSSLGAITDTQYF. CDR3 sequence (DNA): TGTGCCACCAGCAGCCTTGGCGCCATCACAGATACGCAGTATTTT.

The chain has TRBV6-1 and TRBJ2-7; D is uncertain. Germline CDR1 reads MNHNS; CDR2 reads SASEGT. The CDR3 has 12 amino acids. V gave up 2 bases and J gave up 1 base, with 3 bases separating them. CDR3: CASSESSYEQYF. Written as DNA, the CDR3 is TGTGCCAGCAGTGAATCGTCCTACGAGCAGTACTTC.

The V call is TRBV6-5, the J call TRBJ1-4; maybe TRBD1 (6 bases). The V gene's germline CDR1 is MNHEY and CDR2 SVGAGI. Trimming shortened V by 8 bases and J by 8 bases, and 18 bases separated the two germline ends. The CDR3 spans 14 residues. Written as DNA, the CDR3 is TGTGCCAGCGCCCGAGGGGGTATAGGGGAAAAACTGTTTTTT. Translation gives CASARGGIGEKLFF.

V gene TRBV11-3 combines with J gene TRBJ2-1; D possibly uses TRBD1 or TRBD2 (6 bases each). Trimming pared 4 bases from V and 10 bases from J, leaving 20 bases between. The CDR3 contains 15 residues. Germline lookup yields CDR1 SGHNT and CDR2 YENEEA. This CDR3 reads CASSWERGAQGEQFF. The DNA of the CDR3 is TGTGCCAGCAGCTGGGAGAGGGGGGCCCAGGGAGAGCAGTTCTTC.

This chain connects TRBV9 to TRBJ2-3; TRBD2 is a possible D gene (6 bases). V lost 5 bases and J 2 bases, leaving 15 bases between the germline ends. This CDR3 region has 15 residues. CDR1 is SGDLS and CDR2 is YYNGEE in the germline V gene. The CDR3 region is CASRRLGGYTDTQYF. CDR3 nucleotide sequence: TGTGCCAGCAGAAGGCTCGGGGGATACACAGATACGCAGTATTTT. Supplemented by reference TRBV9 and TRBJ2-3, the full variable domain reads DSGVTQTPKHLITATGQRVTLRCSPRSGDLSVYWYQQSLDQGLQFLIQYYNGEERAKGNILERFSAQQFPDLHSELNLSSLELGDSALYFCASRRLGGYTDTQYFGPGTRLTVL.

This sequence joins TRBV12-5 and TRBJ1-4; D uncertain. Germline loops: CDR1 LGHNT, CDR2 FRNRAP. There are 14 residues in the CDR3. Trimming cost V 1 base and J 5 bases, with 8 bases left between them. The DNA of the CDR3 is TGTGCTAGTGGTTTGGCCCAGCCCAATGAAAAACTGTTTTTT. As protein: CASGLAQPNEKLFF.

The chain is built from TRBV4-1 and TRBJ2-1; TRBD2 aligns across 7 bases. The CDR3 contains 14 residues. After removal of 1 base from V and 4 bases from J, the junction contained 1 base not matched to a gene. Germline-derived CDR1 and CDR2 are MGHRA and YSYEKL. The CDR3 DNA is TGCGCCAGCAGCCAAGGACTAGCTTACAATGAGCAGTTCTTC. Amino acids: CASSQGLAYNEQFF.

The rearrangement links TRBV11-2 to TRBJ2-7; D is uncertain. CDR3 length: 11 residues. V was cut by 5 bases and J by 3 bases, with 5 bases left in between. The germline V gene has CDR1 SGHAT and CDR2 FQNNGV. The CDR3 nucleotides read TGTGCCAGCAGCCCCTACTACGAGCAGTACTTC. Translated: CASSPYYEQYF.

V usage is TRBV11-2 and J usage is TRBJ2-7; 9 nucleotides agree with TRBD1. Trimming cost V 4 bases and J 2 bases; bases outside gene matches: 9. The germline CDR1 and CDR2 sequences are SGHAT and FQNNGV. This CDR3 comprises 16 residues. The CDR3 region is CASSWATTGGPYEQYF. CDR3 nucleotide sequence: TGTGCCAGCAGCTGGGCAACCACAGGGGGCCCCTACGAGCAGTACTTC.

The chain employs TRBV10-3 and TRBJ2-7, with 8 bases aligning to TRBD2. Germline CDR1 and CDR2: ENHRY and SYGVKD. This CDR3 comprises 14 residues. V trimming: 0 bases; J trimming: 5 bases; junction bases outside the gene matches: 3. The CDR3 is CAISESGGGNEQYF. As DNA, the CDR3 is TGTGCCATCAGTGAGTCCGGGGGGGGCAACGAGCAGTACTTC.

V gene TRBV5-6 combines with J gene TRBJ1-2, with unresolved D. Germline V gene lookup returns CDR1 SGHDT and CDR2 YYEEEE. The CDR3 consists of 14 residues. V gave up 1 base and J gave up 4 bases, with 11 bases separating them. CDR3 sequence reads: CASSLLLAAYGYTF. DNA for the CDR3: TGTGCCAGCAGCTTGCTCCTTGCCGCCTATGGCTACACCTTC.

The chain carries TRBV6-6 and TRBJ2-7; TRBD1 matches 8 bases. Germline CDR1 and CDR2: MNHNY and SVGAGI (reference sequence). The V and J ends lost 6 bases and 3 bases, in that order; junction bases with no gene match: 13. The CDR3 has 16 amino acids. The CDR3, as DNA: TGTGCCAGCAGCTACAAGGACGCCGACAGGGGCTACGAGCAGTACTTC. It is translated as CASSYKDADRGYEQYF.

This chain connects TRBV9 to TRBJ2-2; no clear D. CDR3 size: 15 residues. V dropped 7 bases and J dropped 0 bases, with 13 bases sitting between them. CDR1 and CDR2 from the germline V gene are SGDLS and YYNGEE. CDR3 sequence: CASGVTSTNTGELFF. CDR3 coding DNA: TGTGCCAGCGGAGTAACCTCGACGAACACCGGGGAGCTGTTTTTT.

V usage is TRBV9 and J usage is TRBJ1-6; D remains ambiguous. This CDR3 region has 15 residues. V was trimmed by 0 bases and J by 7 bases, leaving 11 bases between them. The V gene's germline CDR1 is SGDLS and CDR2 YYNGEE. CDR3 residues: CASSVGWGGNSPLHF. The CDR3 coding sequence is TGTGCCAGCAGCGTAGGGTGGGGTGGCAATTCACCCCTCCACTTT.

The chain has TRBV15 and TRBJ2-7; D remains unclear. Deletions cut 1 base from V and 2 bases from J, with 9 bases between. The CDR3 runs to 14 residues. Germline loops: CDR1 LNHNV, CDR2 YYDKDF (reference sequence). CDR3 amino acids: CATSRALGTYEQYF. CDR3 coding DNA: TGTGCCACCAGCAGAGCCCTAGGGACCTACGAGCAGTACTTC. The complete variable domain, with remaining parts taken from reference TRBV15 and TRBJ2-7, reads DAMVIQNPRYQVTQFGKPVTLSCSQTLNHNVMYWYQQKSSQAPKLLFHYYDKDFNNEADTPDNFQSRRPNTSFCFLDIRSPGLGDTAMYLCATSRALGTYEQYFGPGTRLTVT.